These T cell receptor beta chains were read from a single sample in a study of blood T cell repertoires in COVID-19. Profiled with immunoSEQ multiplex PCR; TCRdb holds only in-frame clones, not every one. The repertoire holds hundreds of thousands of clones, about 80% seen once, with approximately 1.9% in the top ten. Sequences were obtained from peripheral blood. The receptors shown here come from an elderly woman with acute or convalescent COVID-19. CDR3s include the opening cysteine and the closing phenylalanine or tryptophan. Each record gives: V gene, clone size, J gene, D gene, CDR3 DNA, CDR3 protein. A D gene is named only where the DNA matches it firmly. Rows give clone size only sometimes, using once, few, many, or a class for an expanded clone.

TRBV2	NA	TRBJ2-7	TRBD1	TGTGCCAGCAGTGTGACACAGGGGTACGAGCAGTACTTC	CASSVTQGYEQYF
TRBV5-1	NA	TRBJ2-1	TRBD2	TGCGCCAGCAGCTTGGGGACTAGCGGGAGTAAGGATGAGCAGTTCTTC	CASSLGTSGSKDEQFF
TRBV27	once	TRBJ1-2	TRBD1	TGTGCCAGTCTCGGACAGGTGGCCCCAAGTGACTATGGCTACACCTTC	CASLGQVAPSDYGYTF
TRBV15	NA	TRBJ1-4	NA	TGTGCCACCACCAAGCAAGGGGGGGTTAGTTCGGATGAAAAACTGTTTTTT	CATTKQGGVSSDEKLFF
TRBV6-5	NA	TRBJ2-7	NA	TGTGCCAGCAGTTACCGACAGGGAGGTCCCTACGAGCAGTACTTC	CASSYRQGGPYEQYF
TRBV7-8	NA	TRBJ2-7	TRBD1	TGTGCCAGCAGCACGATGGGCGGACAGGTTGGGATCGAGCAGTACTTC	CASSTMGGQVGIEQYF
TRBV5-1	NA	TRBJ2-3	TRBD2	TGCGCCAGCAGCATAGCGGGGGCAGATACGCAGTATTTT	CASSIAGADTQYF
TRBV12-3/TRBV12-4	NA	TRBJ2-5	TRBD1	TGTGCCAGCAGTCTTGAGTTCGGCAGGGGGCTAAACTTC	CASSLEFGRGLNF
TRBV11-2	once	TRBJ2-1	TRBD2	TGTGCCAGCAGCGCGGGGCTAGCGGGGGGCACAAATGAGCAGTTCTTC	CASSAGLAGGTNEQFF
TRBV7-7	NA	TRBJ2-2	NA	TGTGCTAGCAGCCCCACAGGGCTCCTCGGGACCGGGGAGCTGTTTTTT	CASSPTGLLGTGELFF
TRBV11-1	few	TRBJ1-2	NA	TGTGCCAGCAGCGATAGGTGGCAGGGTGATGGCTACACCTTC	CASSDRWQGDGYTF
TRBV19	NA	TRBJ2-7	NA	TGTGCCAGTAGTTACGATTCGACAGGTACCTACGAGCAGTACTTC	CASSYDSTGTYEQYF
TRBV6-5	NA	TRBJ1-2	TRBD1	TGTGCCAGCAGACGGGACAGGGGGCCCCCAAATGGCTACACCTTC	CASRRDRGPPNGYTF
TRBV5-6	NA	TRBJ2-2	TRBD2	TGTGCCAGCAGCTTGGATGGGAGGGATACCGGGGAGCTGTTTTTT	CASSLDGRDTGELFF
TRBV7-2	NA	TRBJ1-5	NA	TGTGCCAGCAGCTTATCCGAGAATCAGCCCCAGCATTTT	CASSLSENQPQHF
TRBV5-1	NA	TRBJ1-5	TRBD1	TGCGCCAGCAGGACCGGGACAGGGGACAATCAGCCCCAGCATTTT	CASRTGTGDNQPQHF
TRBV6-5	NA	TRBJ1-2	TRBD1	TGTGCCAGCAAAAAAGAGGGGGCCGATTATGGCTACACCTTC	CASKKEGADYGYTF
TRBV25-1	NA	TRBJ2-1	TRBD2	TGTGCCAGCAGTGAAGAGGAGACTAGCGGGGGGGCCTACAATGAGCAGTTCTTC	CASSEEETSGGAYNEQFF
TRBV6-5	NA	TRBJ2-7	NA	TGTGCCAGCAAGGTGCGACAGACGGCCTACGAGCAGTACTTC	CASKVRQTAYEQYF
TRBV4-1	NA	TRBJ2-7	TRBD1	TGCGCCAGCAGCGGGACAGCGAATTACGAGCAGTACTTC	CASSGTANYEQYF
TRBV30	NA	TRBJ2-5	TRBD2	TGTGCCTGGAGTTCCCCGGGGGGTCGGGAGACCCAGTACTTC	CAWSSPGGRETQYF
TRBV5-4	NA	TRBJ2-3	TRBD2	TGTGCCAGCAGCTTGACCCGACTAGCGGACACAGATACGCAGTATTTT	CASSLTRLADTDTQYF
TRBV9	once	TRBJ1-2	NA	TGTGCCAGCAGCGTTACAGGGTCCTATGGCTACACCTTC	CASSVTGSYGYTF
TRBV5-5	NA	TRBJ2-7	NA	TGTGCCAGCAGCTTGGTTCAGGGCTACGAGCAGTACTTC	CASSLVQGYEQYF
TRBV15	NA	TRBJ2-7	TRBD1	TGTGCCACCAGCAGATTAACAGGGGGTTTTCTTTCCGAGCAGTACTTC	CATSRLTGGFLSEQYF
TRBV7-2	NA	TRBJ2-5	NA	TGTGCCAGCAGCTTGTTGTTCACGGTGAAGACCCAGTACTTC	CASSLLFTVKTQYF
TRBV3-1/TRBV3-2	once	TRBJ2-3	NA	TGTGCCAGCAGCCAAGAAGGGGCAGATACGCAGTATTTT	CASSQEGADTQYF
TRBV4-1	NA	TRBJ2-7	TRBD2	TGCGCCAGCAGCCAAGTCCTTGGCTCAGCGGGGACCTACGAGCAGTACTTC	CASSQVLGSAGTYEQYF
TRBV19	NA	TRBJ1-5	NA	TGTGCCAGTAGTGCGGGGGAGGGGAGCAATCAGCCCCAGCATTTT	CASSAGEGSNQPQHF
TRBV11-1	NA	TRBJ1-1	NA	TGTGCCAGCAGCTTAGCGAGAGGCAGGGGCACTGAAGCTTTCTTT	CASSLARGRGTEAFF
TRBV11-3	NA	TRBJ1-5	NA	TGTGCCAGCAGTACGAAAGCGGGTCAGCCCCAGCATTTT	CASSTKAGQPQHF
TRBV7-9	NA	TRBJ2-2	TRBD1	TGTGCCAGCAGCCCAAGGGGACAGGGTAACGGGGAGCTGTTTTTT	CASSPRGQGNGELFF
TRBV6-5	NA	TRBJ2-3	TRBD1	TGTGCCAGCAGTCGGGACAGGCTCGCAGATACGCAGTATTTT	CASSRDRLADTQYF
TRBV7-9	NA	TRBJ1-1	NA	TGTGCCAGCAGCCACGGGACAAAAGAAGCTTTCTTT	CASSHGTKEAFF
TRBV9	NA	TRBJ2-3	NA	TGTGCCAGCAGCGTAGACGCTAACACAGATACGCAGTATTTT	CASSVDANTDTQYF
TRBV20-1	NA	TRBJ2-3	NA	TGCAGTGCGGGCCCAGATACGCAGTATTTT	CSAGPDTQYF
TRBV4-3	few	TRBJ2-3	NA	TGCGCCAGCAGCCACCGAGGGACTGTAACAGATACGCAGTATTTT	CASSHRGTVTDTQYF
TRBV5-1	NA	TRBJ2-7	NA	TGCGCCAGCAGCCCGTTGGGGCTCGTCTACGAGCAGTACTTC	CASSPLGLVYEQYF
TRBV7-8	NA	TRBJ2-3	NA	TGTGCCAGCAGCTTCCGACAGGTGGGAGATACGCAGTATTTT	CASSFRQVGDTQYF
TRBV5-1	NA	TRBJ2-7	TRBD2	TGCGCCAGCAGCTTGGCTAGCGGAGCCTACGAGCAGTACTTC	CASSLASGAYEQYF
TRBV2	NA	TRBJ2-5	TRBD2	TGTGCCAGCAGTAAGGGACTAGCGGGGGGGCGGGCCCAAGAGACCCAGTACTTC	CASSKGLAGGRAQETQYF
TRBV2	NA	TRBJ2-7	TRBD2	TGTGCCAGCAGTGAAGGGGGACTAGCGGGAGCTTCTTACGAGCAGTACTTC	CASSEGGLAGASYEQYF